This note documents a single TCR beta chain sequence. The sample comes from a study of blood T cell repertoires in COVID-19. TCRdb's table, derived via immunoSEQ multiplex PCR, lists solely in-frame clones and lacks some. The sample holds about 56,000 clones; less than 90% are singletons and the top ten take 15% to 20%. CDR3 length: 13 residues. V lost 5 bases to trimming and J lost 7 bases, with 14 bases between them. In germline, CDR1 is SGHTA, CDR2 FQGNSA. Sequenced: peripheral blood. The sequence was collected from a man between 60 and 75 years old with COVID-19, enrolled during active disease. The chain carries TRBV7-2 and TRBJ2-5; TRBD1 is a possible D gene (5 bases). DNA of the CDR3: TGTGCCAGCAGCCCACGGTGGGGCGGGACCCAGTACTTC. Amino acid sequence: CASSPRWGGTQYF.